This TCR beta chain was sequenced during a study of T-cell memory formation after mild COVID-19. The CDR3 sequence is 14 residues long. Trimming pared 6 bases from V and 12 bases from J, leaving 18 bases between. Germline values: CDR1 ENHRY, CDR2 SYGVKD. TCRdb redid the calling of the 5' RACE reads with MiXCR, one entry per CDR3 protein. The table records 360,000 or so distinct CDR3 sequences, approximately 29% of them present only once. This clonotype showed up just a few times. The chain couples TRBV10-3 to TRBJ1-6; D gene unclear. The sample comprised PBMCs or a T cell subset sorted from them (not recorded which). The receptor was derived from an adult woman who had mild COVID-19 (a few samples of this study predate the infection). Cell type and time point are not known. The CDR3 loop reads CAISPGLVGIPLHF. In DNA, the CDR3 is TGTGCCATCAGCCCAGGCCTCGTGGGGATACCCCTCCACTTT.